One sample yielded the 29 T cell receptor beta chains listed below, sequenced in a study of long-term antiretroviral therapy in people with HIV. The libraries were made with immunoSEQ v3.0 at survey level. Generated by immunoSEQ multiplex PCR, the TCRdb table keeps only in-frame clones and is missing some. The repertoire holds over 30,000 clones, around four fifths seen once, with 5.5% to 8% in the top ten. The material sequenced was unsorted PBMCs, taken 1 year after starting antiretroviral therapy. These receptors came from a man aged 18 to 30 with HIV.

J is TRBJ2-2 and V is TRBV7-6; D is unclear. V was trimmed by 3 bases and J by 4 bases, leaving 3 bases between them. CDR1 SGHVS and CDR2 FNYEAQ come from the germline V gene. The CDR3 runs to 12 residues. CDR3 amino acids: CASSFLTGELFF. The CDR3 DNA sequence: TGTGCCAGCAGCTTCCTCACCGGGGAGCTGTTTTTT.

Only a few counts were recorded for this clone. The J gene is TRBJ1-2, the V gene TRBV11-2; 10 bases agree with TRBD1. The V and J ends lost 7 bases and 10 bases, in that order; junction bases with no gene match: 6. The V gene's germline CDR1 is SGHAT and CDR2 FQNNGV. CDR3 length: 12 residues. CDR3 sequence (DNA): TGTGCCAGCACCGGGACAGGGGTTGACTACACCTTC. Its translation: CASTGTGVDYTF.

V and J are TRBV6-1 and TRBJ2-7, with 12 bases matching TRBD2. V lost 0 bases and J lost 2; bases outside the gene matches: 2. Germline V gives CDR1 MNHNS, CDR2 SASEGT. CDR3 length equals 16 residues. The CDR3 here is CASSEALAGGPYEQYF. The CDR3 DNA reads TGTGCCAGCAGTGAAGCGCTAGCGGGGGGGCCCTACGAGCAGTACTTC.

The chain carries TRBV27 and TRBJ1-1; D ambiguous. CDR3 length: 17 amino acids. The germline CDR1 and CDR2 sequences are MNHEY and SMNVEV (reference sequence). Trimming took off 3 bases at V and 11 bases at J, with 28 bases between the two ends. DNA of the CDR3: TGTGCCAGCAGTTTCTCACTCCCGAACGTAGAAGGGATGGGGGCTTTCTTT. Translated, it gives CASSFSLPNVEGMGAFF.

The chain is built from TRBV27 and TRBJ1-1, with D possibly being TRBD1 (5 bases). Germline V gene data show CDR1 as MNHEY and CDR2 as SMNVEV (reference sequence). This CDR3 has 14 amino acids. V dropped 3 bases and J dropped 3 bases, with 11 bases sitting between them. CDR3 amino acids: CASSFAGPHTEAFF. DNA for the CDR3: TGTGCCAGCAGTTTTGCAGGGCCTCACACTGAAGCTTTCTTT.

V is TRBV19 and J is TRBJ1-2; TRBD1 is a possible D gene (6 bases). There are 13 residues in the CDR3. From germline, CDR1 is LNHDA and CDR2 SQIVND (reference sequence). Trimming removed 7 bases at V and 4 bases at J, with 13 bases between. The CDR3 protein is CASIAQGTYGYTF. CDR3 nucleotide sequence: TGTGCCAGTATCGCACAGGGCACCTATGGCTACACCTTC. Variable domain in full (rest from reference TRBV19 and TRBJ1-2): DGGITQSPKYLFRKEGQNVTLSCEQNLNHDAMYWYRQDPGQGLRLIYYSQIVNDFQKGDIAEGYSVSREKKESFPLTVTSAQKNPTAFYLCASIAQGTYGYTFGSGTRLTVV.

The genes are TRBV9 and TRBJ1-5; weak D call: TRBD1 (5 bases). The CDR3 has 15 amino acids. V was trimmed by 3 bases and J by 3 bases, leaving 13 bases between them. Germline V gene data show CDR1 as SGDLS and CDR2 as YYNGEE. The CDR3 protein is CASSEDGGSNQPQHF. In nucleotides, the CDR3 is TGTGCCAGCAGCGAGGACGGGGGGTCCAATCAGCCCCAGCATTTT. Complete variable domain (other parts from reference TRBV9 and TRBJ1-5): DSGVTQTPKHLITATGQRVTLRCSPRSGDLSVYWYQQSLDQGLQFLIQYYNGEERAKGNILERFSAQQFPDLHSELNLSSLELGDSALYFCASSEDGGSNQPQHFGDGTRLSIL.

This chain links TRBV4-1 with TRBJ2-1; the D gene is possibly TRBD2 (6 bases). This CDR3 is built from 14 residues. From germline, CDR1 is MGHRA and CDR2 YSYEKL. Trimming removed 0 bases from V and 5 bases from J, with 8 bases in between. The DNA of the CDR3 is TGCGCCAGCAGCCAAGATCCGGGGGACAATGAGCAGTTCTTC. It encodes CASSQDPGDNEQFF.

The J gene is TRBJ2-1, the V gene TRBV28; 11 bases match TRBD2. Germline loops: CDR1 MDHEN, CDR2 SYDVKM. V lost 5 bases and J lost 4; bases outside the gene matches: 10. The CDR3 is 17 residues long. CDR3 loop: CASSERPGLAEYNEQFF. CDR3 DNA: TGTGCCAGCAGTGAAAGGCCGGGACTAGCGGAGTACAATGAGCAGTTCTTC.

The chain joins TRBV7-9 to TRBJ1-1; D remains ambiguous. With 5 bases removed from V and 5 bases from J, the gap between germline ends came to 12 bases. The CDR3 totals 13 residues. Germline CDR1 SEHNR, CDR2 FQNEAQ (reference sequence). This CDR3 reads CASSPSPGTEAFF. The CDR3 DNA reads TGTGCCAGCAGCCCGTCCCCCGGGACTGAAGCTTTCTTT. Variable domain in full (rest from reference TRBV7-9 and TRBJ1-1): DTGVSQNPRHKITKRGQNVTFRCDPISEHNRLYWYRQTLGQGPEFLTYFQNEAQLEKSRLLSDRFSAERPKGSFSTLEIQRTEQGDSAMYLCASSPSPGTEAFFGQGTRLTVV.

The V and J genes are TRBV12-5 and TRBJ1-5; the D gene is possibly TRBD1 (6 bases). Germline CDR1 LGHNT, CDR2 FRNRAP. Trimming cost V 0 bases and J 5 bases, with 11 bases left between them. The CDR3 spans 15 residues. CDR3 DNA: TGTGCTAGTGGTTTGGTATCTACAGGGCATCAGCCCCAGCATTTT. Translation: CASGLVSTGHQPQHF.

This rearrangement joins TRBV4-3 to TRBJ2-1, with D perhaps TRBD1 (5 bases). Germline V gene data show CDR1 as LGHNA and CDR2 as YSLEER. The CDR3 sequence is 13 residues long. Trimming left V 5 bases short and J 10 bases short, with 15 bases between. The CDR3 sequence: CASSARSSGEQFF. The CDR3, as DNA: TGCGCCAGCAGCGCAAGGTCCTCAGGGGAGCAGTTCTTC.

V is TRBV11-2 and J is TRBJ2-1, with TRBD2 matching 10 bases. Germline assignment: CDR1 SGHAT and CDR2 FQNNGV. The CDR3 is made up of 18 amino acids. The junction had 10 bases not matched to a gene; V was cut back by 5 bases and J by 0 bases. CDR3 region: CASSAGGLAGDSYNEQFF. As DNA, the CDR3 is TGTGCCAGCAGCGCGGGGGGCCTAGCGGGGGACTCCTACAATGAGCAGTTCTTC.

This chain uses TRBV9 with TRBJ2-7; 7 nucleotides match TRBD1. V lost 0 bases and J lost 0; bases outside the gene matches: 6. The germline CDR1 and CDR2 sequences are SGDLS and YYNGEE. The CDR3 is 16 residues long. This CDR3 reads CASSVGFGQASYEQYF. CDR3 DNA: TGTGCCAGCAGCGTAGGGTTCGGACAGGCCTCCTACGAGCAGTACTTC.

The genes are TRBV14 and TRBJ1-2; perhaps TRBD1 as D (6 bases). This CDR3 is built from 13 residues. V lost 4 bases and J 0 bases, leaving 6 bases between the germline ends. CDR1 and CDR2 from the germline V gene are SGHDN and FVKESK. The DNA of the CDR3 is TGTGCCAGCAGCCGACAGGCTAACTATGGCTACACCTTC. Protein product: CASSRQANYGYTF. Variable domain in full (rest from reference TRBV14 and TRBJ1-2): EAGVTQFPSHSVIEKGQTVTLRCDPISGHDNLYWYRRVMGKEIKFLLHFVKESKQDESGMPNNRFLAERTGGTYSTLKVQPAELEDSGVYFCASSRQANYGYTFGSGTRLTVV.

The CDR3 spells CASSSGQGAIYEQYF. The CDR3 DNA follows: TGTGCCAGCAGTTCTGGACAGGGGGCGATTTACGAGCAGTACTTC. The chain is built from TRBV6-5 and TRBJ2-7; TRBD1 aligns across 11 bases. J lost 4 bases, V lost 4 bases, and 6 bases had no gene match. Germline CDR1 is MNHEY and CDR2 is SVGAGI. This CDR3 is built from 15 residues.

The gene calls are TRBV6-5 and TRBJ2-7; D is unclear. Germline CDR1 is MNHEY and CDR2 is SVGAGI. This CDR3 has 12 residues. V was cut by 8 bases and J by 2 bases, with 10 bases left in between. This CDR3 is CASYGLAYEQYF. The DNA of the CDR3 is TGTGCCAGCTACGGGTTGGCCTACGAGCAGTACTTC.

Here the CDR3 DNA reads TGTGCCAGCAGCTCGGATCCCCGCCGGGGACAGGGTACAGGGAACACTGAAGCTTTCTTT. Residues: CASSSDPRRGQGTGNTEAFF. The rearrangement joins TRBV9 to TRBJ1-1; 9 nucleotides agree with TRBD1. Trimming cost V 4 bases and J 1 base; bases outside gene matches: 20. This CDR3 spans 20 amino acids. Germline CDR1 is SGDLS and CDR2 is YYNGEE.

This chain uses TRBV7-5 with TRBJ2-1; the DNA was not compared with TRBD2, the D call given in the table. TRBV7-5 has pseudogene status. This CDR3 region has 16 residues. DNA of the CDR3: TGTGCCAGAAGCCCCGGACTAGCGGGAGGGCCCGATGAGCAGTTCTTC. Protein: CARSPGLAGGPDEQFF.

The V call is TRBV6-1, the J call TRBJ1-5; TRBD1 might be the D (5 bases). The CDR3 is made up of 15 amino acids. V dropped 4 bases and J dropped 5 bases, with 15 bases sitting between them. Germline values: CDR1 MNHNS, CDR2 SASEGT. The CDR3 here is CASSGRQWGDQPQHF. The DNA of the CDR3 is TGTGCCAGCAGTGGAAGACAGTGGGGGGATCAGCCCCAGCATTTT.

The chain has TRBV19 and TRBJ2-7, with 8 bases that match TRBD1. The ends lost 5 bases at V and 6 bases at J; junction bases unmatched: 3. CDR3 length equals 12 residues. Germline V CDR1 and CDR2: LNHDA, SQIVND (reference sequence). This CDR3 is CASSHRGSEQYF. The CDR3 DNA reads as TGTGCCAGTAGTCACAGGGGGAGCGAGCAGTACTTC.

The chain recombines TRBV7-9 with TRBJ2-7; maybe TRBD1 (5 bases). The CDR3 covers 14 residues. Germline lookup yields CDR1 SEHNR and CDR2 FQNEAQ (reference sequence). The V end lost 5 bases, the J end lost 0 bases, and 11 bases lay between the germline ends. The CDR3 nucleotides read TGTGCCAGCAGCCCGACAGAACTCTCCTACGAGCAGTACTTC. Its protein is CASSPTELSYEQYF.

This rearrangement joins TRBV7-2 to TRBJ2-2; D is uncertain. V was cut by 0 bases and J by 2 bases, with 13 bases left in between. Germline V gene sequence: CDR1 SGHTA, CDR2 FQGNSA. The CDR3 totals 17 residues. The CDR3 loop is CASSLAAGLHNTGELFF. CDR3 coding DNA: TGTGCCAGCAGCTTAGCAGCCGGGCTCCACAACACCGGGGAGCTGTTTTTT.

The chain joins TRBV6-6 to TRBJ1-5; no definite D call. Trimming took 5 bases from V and 6 from J, leaving 17 bases between them. This CDR3 spans 15 amino acids. CDR1 is MNHNY, CDR2 SVGAGI, per germline (reference sequence). The CDR3: CASSALRSPRQPQHF. DNA of the CDR3: TGTGCCAGCAGTGCTTTACGGTCCCCCCGTCAGCCCCAGCATTTT.

The chain couples TRBV6-1 to TRBJ2-7; 9 bases align to TRBD2. J gave up 4 bases and V 3 bases, and 4 bases lay outside the gene matches. Looked up from germline, CDR1 is MNHNS and CDR2 is SASEGT. The CDR3 extends over 14 amino acids. Here the CDR3 DNA reads TGTGCCAGCAGTGAGGCTAGCGGGGCGTACGAGCAGTACTTC. As protein: CASSEASGAYEQYF.

This clone was recorded a few times. At the DNA level, this CDR3 is encoded by other sequences in the same sample as well. V usage is TRBV7-9 and J usage is TRBJ1-2; a possible D gene is TRBD1 (5 bases). Germline V gives CDR1 SEHNR, CDR2 FQNEAQ (reference sequence). Between the trimmed V and J ends, which lost 0 bases and 4 bases, there was a span of 6 bases. CDR3 length: 13 amino acids. In nucleotides, the CDR3 is TGTGCCAGCAGCTTAGCCGGGACCTATGGCTACACCTTC. It is translated as CASSLAGTYGYTF.

J is TRBJ2-5 and V is TRBV9; TRBD2 agrees at 10 bases. CDR1 and CDR2 (germline): SGDLS, YYNGEE. Trimming took 0 bases from V and 3 from J; bases not matched to a gene: 8. This CDR3 is 17 amino acids long. The CDR3: CASSVGLGLAGEETQYF. DNA of the CDR3: TGTGCCAGCAGCGTAGGGCTCGGCCTAGCGGGGGAAGAGACCCAGTACTTC.

V is TRBV7-6 and J is TRBJ2-7; possible D gene TRBD2, 5 bases. V dropped 3 bases and J dropped 0 bases, with 9 bases sitting between them. CDR1 is SGHVS, CDR2 FNYEAQ, per germline. This CDR3 is built from 14 residues. The CDR3 loop reads CASSLIRGSYEQYF. The CDR3 DNA reads as TGTGCCAGCAGCTTGATCCGGGGCTCCTACGAGCAGTACTTC.

This clone was detected a few times. V gene TRBV19 combines with J gene TRBJ1-5, with 7 positions matching TRBD1. Germline CDR1 and CDR2: LNHDA and SQIVND (reference sequence). V shed 3 bases, J shed 7 bases, and the junction held 6 bases outside the gene matches. This CDR3 is 14 amino acids long. This chain's CDR3 is CASSIEQGGQPQHF. CDR3 DNA sequence: TGTGCCAGTAGTATTGAGCAGGGGGGCCAGCCCCAGCATTTT. The variable domain in full, completed from reference TRBV19 and TRBJ1-5, reads DGGITQSPKYLFRKEGQNVTLSCEQNLNHDAMYWYRQDPGQGLRLIYYSQIVNDFQKGDIAEGYSVSREKKESFPLTVTSAQKNPTAFYLCASSIEQGGQPQHFGDGTRLSIL.